A selection of T cell receptor beta chains follows, all from one sample in a study of neurological immune-mediated disorders. MiXCR was run by TCRdb on the 5' RACE reads, yielding one entry per CDR3 protein. This sample carries roughly 100,000 distinct CDR3 sequences, approximately 3.3% of them seen once, and the ten largest clones take 5% to 7.5%. Material for sequencing was PBMCs. Receptors originate from a woman aged 18-35 years with multiple sclerosis. CDR3s include the opening cysteine and the closing phenylalanine or tryptophan. A D gene is named only where the DNA matches it firmly. Size tells how often a clone was seen (once, few, many) or the class of an expanded clone, and some rows leave it out.

TRBV15	-	many	TRBJ2-1	CATSIGAGVNEQFF	TGTGCCACCAGCATAGGGGCCGGTGTCAATGAGCAGTTCTTC
TRBV14	TRBD1	many	TRBJ1-1	CASSQQVVQRGGRRSEAFF	TGTGCCAGCAGCCAACAGGTGGTGCAGCGAGGGGGCCGGCGATCTGAAGCTTTCTTT
TRBV5-1	TRBD1	many	TRBJ1-2	CASSQTGSVGYTF	TGCGCCAGCAGCCAGACAGGGTCCGTGGGCTACACCTTC
TRBV5-1	-	many	TRBJ2-7	CASSEPRRDEQYF	TGCGCCAGCAGCGAACCAAGACGGGACGAGCAGTACTTC
TRBV27	TRBD1	many	TRBJ2-7	CASSFGSGTGRTYEQYF	TGTGCCAGCAGTTTTGGGTCCGGGACAGGGCGGACGTACGAGCAGTACTTC
TRBV12-3/TRBV12-4	-	many	TRBJ1-6	CASSFTAHSPLHF	TGTGCCAGCAGTTTTACGGCACATTCACCCCTCCACTTT
TRBV19	-	many	TRBJ2-1	CASKGSAPYNEQFF	TGTGCCAGTAAGGGATCAGCCCCCTACAATGAGCAGTTCTTC
TRBV5-1	-	many	TRBJ1-1	CASSLVGANTEAFF	TGCGCCAGCAGCTTGGTTGGGGCGAACACTGAAGCTTTCTTT
TRBV7-9	-	many	TRBJ1-1	CASSRGGGNTEAFF	TGTGCCAGCAGCCGCGGGGGGGGGAACACTGAAGCTTTCTTT
TRBV5-1	TRBD2	many	TRBJ2-3	CASSPGVAGGSHTQYF	TGCGCCAGCAGCCCCGGGGTAGCGGGGGGATCTCATACGCAGTATTTT
TRBV4-1	TRBD1	many	TRBJ2-7	CASSQGDSRYEQYF	TGCGCCAGCAGCCAAGGGGACAGCCGTTACGAGCAGTACTTC
TRBV5-1	TRBD2	many	TRBJ2-4	CASSPGEGLNIQYF	TGCGCCAGCAGCCCCGGGGAGGGCCTAAACATTCAGTACTTC
TRBV20-1	TRBD1	many	TRBJ1-1	CSAPDRGWNTEAFF	TGCAGTGCGCCGGACAGGGGATGGAACACTGAAGCTTTCTTT
TRBV7-2	-	many	TRBJ2-3	CASSSYTDTQYF	TGTGCCAGCAGCTCATATACAGATACGCAGTATTTT
TRBV7-2	-	many	TRBJ1-4	CASSPDYTNEKLFF	TGTGCCAGCAGCCCCGATTACACGAATGAAAAACTGTTTTTT
TRBV6-1	-	many	TRBJ2-7	CASSEARGAVYEQYF	TGTGCCAGCAGTGAAGCCCGGGGGGCGGTTTACGAGCAGTACTTC
TRBV14	-	many	TRBJ1-2	CASSTTGGQRINYGYTF	TGTGCCAGCAGCACCACTGGGGGTCAGAGGATCAACTATGGCTACACCTTC
TRBV20-1	TRBD2	many	TRBJ2-1	CSAYGGGNEQFF	TGCAGTGCTTACGGGGGGGGCAATGAGCAGTTCTTC
TRBV16	-	many	TRBJ2-7	CASSSAGAREYF	TGTGCCAGCAGCTCCGCCGGGGCCCGGGAGTACTTC
TRBV27	TRBD2	many	TRBJ2-1	CASSFLEREGNNEQFF	TGTGCCAGCAGTTTCTTGGAGCGGGAGGGTAACAATGAGCAGTTCTTC
TRBV12-3/TRBV12-4	-	many	TRBJ2-1	CASSLGQGVGNEQFF	TGTGCCAGCAGTTTAGGGCAGGGTGTAGGCAATGAGCAGTTCTTC
TRBV6-5	TRBD1	many	TRBJ2-5	CASSSDRETQYF	TGTGCCAGCAGTTCGGACAGGGAGACCCAGTACTTC
TRBV18	TRBD2	many	TRBJ2-3	CASSPPGGSITDTQYF	TGTGCCAGCTCACCACCGGGAGGGTCAATCACAGATACGCAGTATTTT
TRBV7-2	-	few	TRBJ1-6	CASSLWGPPNSPLHF	TGTGCCAGCAGCTTATGGGGCCCACCTAATTCACCCCTCCACTTT
TRBV14	TRBD2	many	TRBJ2-1	CASSPRTSGSYNEQFF	TGTGCCAGCAGCCCCCGAACTAGCGGGAGCTACAATGAGCAGTTCTTC
TRBV5-1	TRBD1	few	TRBJ1-6	CASSSGQGISPLHF	TGCGCCAGCAGCTCGGGACAGGGTATTTCACCCCTCCACTTT
TRBV25-1	TRBD1	many	TRBJ1-6	CASSEQGEATPLHF	TGTGCCAGCAGTGAACAGGGGGAAGCGACACCCCTCCACTTT
TRBV6-1	-	many	TRBJ1-5	CASSEERGFNQPQHF	TGTGCCAGCAGTGAGGAGCGAGGGTTCAATCAGCCCCAGCATTTT
TRBV28	-	many	TRBJ2-7	CASSLAPDEQYF	TGTGCCAGCAGTCTTGCCCCCGACGAGCAGTACTTC
TRBV6-5	-	many	TRBJ2-1	CASRRTDSYNEQFF	TGTGCCAGTCGGAGGACAGACTCCTACAATGAGCAGTTCTTC
TRBV5-1	-	many	TRBJ1-2	CASSLGTGIISYTF	TGCGCCAGCAGCTTAGGTACAGGGATTATCAGCTACACCTTC
TRBV9	TRBD1	many	TRBJ2-2	CASSAGQGVTGELFF	TGTGCCAGCAGCGCCGGACAGGGGGTCACCGGGGAGCTGTTTTTT
TRBV5-1	TRBD2	many	TRBJ2-6	CASSLSPAGGPSGANVLTF	TGCGCCAGCAGCTTGTCCCCAGCGGGAGGGCCCTCTGGGGCCAACGTCCTGACTTTC
TRBV7-9	-	many	TRBJ2-7	CASSPTGGVYEQYF	TGTGCCAGCAGCCCCACGGGTGGGGTCTACGAGCAGTACTTC
TRBV10-2	TRBD2	few	TRBJ2-7	CASRRTSGDAYEQYF	TGCGCCAGCAGAAGGACTAGCGGGGACGCCTACGAGCAGTACTTC
TRBV6-1	-	many	TRBJ1-5	CASSEGGDNQPQHF	TGTGCCAGCAGTGAGGGGGGGGACAATCAGCCCCAGCATTTT
TRBV7-9	TRBD1	many	TRBJ1-4	CASSRTTGYGEKLFF	TGTGCCAGCAGCCGAACGACAGGGTATGGGGAAAAACTGTTTTTT
TRBV5-1	-	many	TRBJ1-1	CASSFGGQGTEAFF	TGCGCCAGCAGCTTCGGGGGGCAGGGCACTGAAGCTTTCTTT
TRBV24-1	-	many	TRBJ1-2	CATSDPFTGYTF	TGTGCCACCAGTGATCCCTTTACTGGCTACACCTTC
TRBV3-1	-	many	TRBJ1-5	CASSQGLMGNQPQHF	TGTGCCAGCAGCCAAGGATTGATGGGCAATCAGCCCCAGCATTTT
TRBV10-3	-	many	TRBJ1-4	CASTGTGNEKLFF	TGTGCCAGTACCGGGACGGGGAATGAAAAACTGTTTTTT
TRBV6-6	TRBD2	many	TRBJ2-1	CASKWDVGGSGGYNEQFF	TGTGCCAGCAAATGGGATGTAGGCGGGAGCGGGGGGTACAATGAGCAGTTCTTC
TRBV4-3	-	many	TRBJ2-7	CASSQDRAGYEQYF	TGCGCCAGCAGCCAAGATCGGGCAGGGTACGAGCAGTACTTC
TRBV20-1	-	-	TRBJ2-3	CSAREPGPTQYF	TGCAGTGCTAGAGAACCGGGGCCCACGCAGTATTTT
TRBV20-1	TRBD2	many	TRBJ2-1	CSARDSGRSDYNEQFF	TGCAGTGCTAGAGATAGCGGGAGATCCGACTACAATGAGCAGTTCTTC
TRBV6-5	-	many	TRBJ1-1	CASSYSRGLLNTEAFF	TGTGCCAGCAGTTACTCGAGAGGCCTTTTGAACACTGAAGCTTTCTTT
TRBV7-8	-	many	TRBJ2-1	CASSLVGGSYNEQFF	TGTGCCAGCAGCTTAGTAGGGGGCTCCTACAATGAGCAGTTCTTC
TRBV18	TRBD1	-	TRBJ1-1	CASSPGQGREAFF	TGTGCCAGCTCACCGGGACAGGGGCGGGAAGCTTTCTTT
TRBV28	-	many	TRBJ1-2	CASSVDRPINYGYTF	TGTGCCAGCTCTGTTGACAGGCCGATAAACTATGGCTACACCTTC
TRBV19	-	many	TRBJ1-2	CASSIWGNYGYTF	TGTGCCAGTAGTATTTGGGGTAACTATGGCTACACCTTC
TRBV4-1	-	many	TRBJ2-7	CASSLGRPSSYEQYF	TGCGCCAGCAGCTTAGGCAGGCCAAGCTCCTACGAGCAGTACTTC
TRBV12-3/TRBV12-4	TRBD1	many	TRBJ1-2	CASSRTGGYGYTF	TGTGCCAGCAGTCGGACAGGGGGCTATGGCTACACCTTC
TRBV20-1	-	many	TRBJ2-5	CSGGQPEWGETQYF	TGCAGTGGGGGACAACCCGAATGGGGGGAGACCCAGTACTTC
TRBV5-5	-	many	TRBJ2-3	CASSLYLEGDGTDTQYF	TGTGCCAGCAGCTTGTATCTGGAAGGGGATGGGACAGATACGCAGTATTTT
TRBV6-5	-	many	TRBJ2-2	CASRFQITGELFF	TGTGCCAGCAGATTTCAGATCACCGGGGAGCTGTTTTTT
TRBV27	-	many	TRBJ1-2	CASSSTQGVGYTF	TGTGCCAGCAGTTCAACACAGGGCGTTGGCTACACCTTC
TRBV20-1	-	many	TRBJ2-7	CSAHPTGSSYEQYF	TGCAGTGCTCACCCTACAGGGAGCTCCTACGAGCAGTACTTC
TRBV15	TRBD2	many	TRBJ2-1	CATSSGLAGNEQFF	TGTGCCACCAGCAGTGGACTAGCCGGGAATGAGCAGTTCTTC
TRBV30	-	many	TRBJ2-2	CAWSVLDIGELFF	TGTGCCTGGAGTGTACTTGACATCGGGGAGCTGTTTTTT
TRBV27	TRBD2	many	TRBJ2-1	CASSLYSGSSYNEQFF	TGTGCCAGCAGTTTATATAGCGGGAGCTCCTACAATGAGCAGTTCTTC